The next 9 T cell receptor beta chains were all read from a single sample in a study of shared clonotypes between healthy human individuals. Produced via immunoSEQ multiplex PCR; TCRdb's table is partial and in-frame only. The top ten clones hold approximately 1.5% of a sample with some 980,000 clones, over 60% of them seen once. Material for sequencing was memory CD4+ T cells sorted from blood. The subset denotes: CD45RA-negative fraction. The receptors were sampled from a man between 18 and 35 years old in good health.

V is TRBV6-6 and J is TRBJ1-2; 7 nucleotides match TRBD1. Germline V CDR1 and CDR2: MNHNY, SVGAGI (reference sequence). Germline trimming cut 6 bases from V and 4 bases from J; bases unmatched to any gene: 5. This CDR3 region has 13 residues. This CDR3 reads CASSRGQFYGYTF. The DNA for the CDR3 is TGTGCCAGCAGCAGGGGACAGTTCTATGGCTACACCTTC.

The V gene is TRBV27, the J gene TRBJ2-3, with D uncertain. V was trimmed by 6 bases and J by 1 base, leaving 20 bases between them. This CDR3 spans 17 amino acids. Germline loops: CDR1 MNHEY, CDR2 SMNVEV (reference sequence). The chain's CDR3 is CASSLDLGRRGTDTQYF. In nucleotides, the CDR3 is TGTGCCAGCAGCTTAGATTTAGGCAGGCGAGGCACAGATACGCAGTATTTT.

The chain employs TRBV7-2 and TRBJ2-5, with 11 bases identical to TRBD1. V was pared by 2 bases and J by 9 bases, with 11 bases of the junction left unmatched. The CDR3 is 16 residues long. Germline-derived CDR1 and CDR2 are SGHTA and FQGNSA. The CDR3 coding sequence is TGTGCCAGCAGCTTAACTCCGGACAGGGGGCGGACGGCCCAGTACTTC. It yields the protein CASSLTPDRGRTAQYF.

The chain uses TRBV5-1 and TRBJ2-7, with 7 bases matching TRBD2. This CDR3 is 15 amino acids long. Unmatched junction bases numbered 9, after V lost 4 bases and J lost 2 bases. Germline lookup yields CDR1 SGHRS and CDR2 YFSETQ. The CDR3 spells CASSLTSAPTYEQYF. The DNA for the CDR3 is TGCGCCAGCAGCCTAACTAGCGCACCCACCTACGAGCAGTACTTC.

The chain employs TRBV18 and TRBJ2-1; the match to TRBD2 covers 7 bases. Trimming removed 2 bases from V and 9 bases from J; junction bases left unmatched: 13. The CDR3 sequence is 16 residues long. CDR1 and CDR2 (germline): KGHSH, LQKENI. The CDR3 loop is CASSPRSSGAFAEQFF. DNA for the CDR3: TGTGCCAGCTCACCAAGGTCTAGCGGTGCGTTCGCTGAGCAGTTCTTC.

This clone was detected only a few times. CDR3 loop: CASTEQIMNTGELFF. The CDR3, as DNA: TGTGCCAGCACGGAACAGATTATGAACACCGGGGAGCTGTTTTTT. The gene calls are TRBV7-9 and TRBJ2-2; D is undetermined. Germline loops: CDR1 SEHNR, CDR2 FQNEAQ (reference sequence). This CDR3 comprises 15 residues. Trimming removed 7 bases from V and 1 base from J, with 13 bases in between.

The rearrangement joins TRBV11-2 to TRBJ2-2, with no clear D. V lost 2 bases and J lost 0, with 7 bases in between. The CDR3 length is 15 residues. Germline lookup yields CDR1 SGHAT and CDR2 FQNNGV. CDR3 sequence: CASSLQLTNTGELFF. In DNA, the CDR3 is TGTGCCAGCAGCTTACAGCTCACGAACACCGGGGAGCTGTTTTTT. The full variable domain, with the rest looked up from reference TRBV11-2 and TRBJ2-2, is EAGVAQSPRYKIIEKRQSVAFWCNPISGHATLYWYQQILGQGPKLLIQFQNNGVVDDSQLPKDRFSAERLKGVDSTLKIQPAKLEDSAVYLCASSLQLTNTGELFFGEGSRLTVL.

The chain couples TRBV21-1 to TRBJ1-1. TRBV21-1 constitutes a pseudogene. This CDR3 region has 14 residues. The CDR3 DNA is TGTGCCAGCGTTTGGAAGGGCATGAACACTGAAGCTTTCTTT. This encodes CASVWKGMNTEAFF.

The V gene is TRBV10-3, the J gene TRBJ2-2; no definite D call. The germline V and J ends were trimmed by 0 bases and 10 bases, with 6 bases remaining between them. Germline CDR1 is ENHRY and CDR2 is SYGVKD. This CDR3 spans 12 amino acids. This chain's CDR3 is CAISESAAELFF. The CDR3 DNA reads TGTGCCATCAGTGAGTCGGCCGCGGAGCTGTTTTTT.